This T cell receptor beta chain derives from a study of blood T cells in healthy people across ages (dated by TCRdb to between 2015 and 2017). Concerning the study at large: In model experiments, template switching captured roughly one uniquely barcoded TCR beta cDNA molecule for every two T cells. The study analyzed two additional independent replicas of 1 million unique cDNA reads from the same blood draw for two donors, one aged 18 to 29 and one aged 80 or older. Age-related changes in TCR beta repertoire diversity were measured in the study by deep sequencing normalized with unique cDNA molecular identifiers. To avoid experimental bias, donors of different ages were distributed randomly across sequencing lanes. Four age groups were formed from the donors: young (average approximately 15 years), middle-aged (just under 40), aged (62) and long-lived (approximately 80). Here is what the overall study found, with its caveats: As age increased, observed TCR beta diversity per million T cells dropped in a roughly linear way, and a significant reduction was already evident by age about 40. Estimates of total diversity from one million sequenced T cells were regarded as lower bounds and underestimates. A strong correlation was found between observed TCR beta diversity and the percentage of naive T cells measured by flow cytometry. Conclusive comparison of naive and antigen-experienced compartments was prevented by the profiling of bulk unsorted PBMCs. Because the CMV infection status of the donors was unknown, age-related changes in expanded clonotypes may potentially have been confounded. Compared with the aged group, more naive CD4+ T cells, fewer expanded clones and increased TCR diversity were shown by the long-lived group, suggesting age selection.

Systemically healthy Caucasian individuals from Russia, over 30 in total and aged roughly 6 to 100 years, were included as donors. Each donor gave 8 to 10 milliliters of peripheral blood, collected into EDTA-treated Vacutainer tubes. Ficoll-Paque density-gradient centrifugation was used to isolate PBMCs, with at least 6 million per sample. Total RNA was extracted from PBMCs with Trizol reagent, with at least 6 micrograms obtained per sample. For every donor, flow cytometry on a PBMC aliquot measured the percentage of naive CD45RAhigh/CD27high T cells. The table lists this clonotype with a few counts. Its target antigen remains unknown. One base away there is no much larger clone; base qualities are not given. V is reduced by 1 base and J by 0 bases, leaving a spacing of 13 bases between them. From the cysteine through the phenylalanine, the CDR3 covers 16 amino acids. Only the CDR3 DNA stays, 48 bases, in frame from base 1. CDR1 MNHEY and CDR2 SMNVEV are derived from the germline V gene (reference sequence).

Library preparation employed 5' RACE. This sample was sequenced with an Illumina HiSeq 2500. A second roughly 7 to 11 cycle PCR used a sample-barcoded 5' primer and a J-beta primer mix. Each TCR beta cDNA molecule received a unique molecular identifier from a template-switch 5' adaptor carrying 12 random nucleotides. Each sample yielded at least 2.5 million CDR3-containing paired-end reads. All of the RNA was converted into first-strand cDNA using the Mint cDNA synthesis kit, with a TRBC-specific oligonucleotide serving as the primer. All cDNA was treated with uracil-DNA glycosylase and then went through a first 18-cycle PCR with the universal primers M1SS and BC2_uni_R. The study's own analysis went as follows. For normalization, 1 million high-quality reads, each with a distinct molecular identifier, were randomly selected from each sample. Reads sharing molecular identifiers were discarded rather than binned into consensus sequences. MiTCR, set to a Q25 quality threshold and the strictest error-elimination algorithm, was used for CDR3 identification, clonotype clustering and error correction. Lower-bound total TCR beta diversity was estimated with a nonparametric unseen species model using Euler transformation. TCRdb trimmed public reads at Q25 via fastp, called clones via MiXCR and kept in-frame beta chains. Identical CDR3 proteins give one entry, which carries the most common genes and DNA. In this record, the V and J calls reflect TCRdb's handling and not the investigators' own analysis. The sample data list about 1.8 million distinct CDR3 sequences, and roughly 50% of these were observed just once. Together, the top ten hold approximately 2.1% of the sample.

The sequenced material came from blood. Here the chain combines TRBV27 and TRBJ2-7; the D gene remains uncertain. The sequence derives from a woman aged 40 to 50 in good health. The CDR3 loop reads CASSLFWKTTSYEQYF. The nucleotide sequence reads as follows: TGTGCCAGCAGTTTATTTTGGAAGACCACCTCCTACGAGCAGTACTTC.